These T cell receptor beta chains were read from a single sample in a study of graft-versus-host responses after intestinal transplantation. Repertoires were generated with immunoSEQ multiplex PCR, while TCRdb's copy carries only in-frame clones and drops some. The repertoire consists of some 70,000 clones, with roughly 92% occurring once and the leading ten covering about 6.7%. Sequences were derived from bone marrow, sampled approximately 740 days after intestinal transplantation. The receptors were gathered from a human patient who received an intestinal transplant, so some T cells may come from the graft donor. The CDR3 runs from the conserved cysteine through the conserved F or W. Fields, in order: J gene, D gene, V gene, clone size, CDR3 DNA, CDR3 protein. D genes are given only for firm matches. Rows give clone size only sometimes, using once, few, many, or a class for an expanded clone.

>TRBJ1-4|TRBD1|TRBV7-9|NA
TGTGCCAGCAGCCCCCGGGACAGGGAGTGGAATGAAAAACTGTTTTTT
CASSPRDREWNEKLFF
>TRBJ1-1|NA|TRBV29-1|NA
TGCAGCGTTGAAGATCCCACTAGGGAGGAAGCTTTCTTT
CSVEDPTREEAFF
>TRBJ2-3|NA|TRBV7-9|NA
TGTGCCAGCAGCCCCCGGGAAGCGGGTCGCACAGATACGCAGTATTTT
CASSPREAGRTDTQYF
>TRBJ2-2|TRBD1|TRBV27|NA
TGTGCCAGCAGCCCGACAGGGGTCGGGGAGCTGTTTTTT
CASSPTGVGELFF
>TRBJ1-3|NA|TRBV7-9|NA
TGTGCCAGCAGTCTCTCGAGCTCTGGAAACACCATATATTTT
CASSLSSSGNTIYF
>TRBJ1-1|NA|TRBV5-1|few
TGCGCCAGCAGCTCCTTTCCCAGGGGCGAGAACACTGAAGCTTTCTTT
CASSSFPRGENTEAFF
>TRBJ1-5|NA|TRBV19|NA
TGTGCCAGTAGTTCGAGCCCTGAGTCGAGCAATCAGCCCCAGCATTTT
CASSSSPESSNQPQHF
>TRBJ2-7|NA|TRBV18|NA
TGTGCCAGCTCACGGGCAGGAGCCTACGAGCAGTACTTC
CASSRAGAYEQYF
>TRBJ2-3|NA|TRBV28|NA
TGTGCCAGCAGGGTGAGCACAGATACGCAGTATTTT
CASRVSTDTQYF
>TRBJ2-1|TRBD2|TRBV6-5|NA
TGTGCCAGCACGTCCGGGGGGGATGTACAGTTCTTC
CASTSGGDVQFF
>TRBJ2-7|NA|TRBV7-6|medium-sized
TGTGCCAGCAGCTTAGGGCCCACAGGTAACTACGAGCAGTACTTC
CASSLGPTGNYEQYF
>TRBJ1-1|NA|TRBV5-5|NA
TGTGCCAGCAGCTTGTTTATGGGGAACACTGAAGCTTTCTTT
CASSLFMGNTEAFF
>TRBJ2-2|TRBD2|TRBV4-1|NA
TGCGCCAGCAGCCAAGGGCTAGCGGTCACCGGGGAGCTGTTTTTT
CASSQGLAVTGELFF
>TRBJ2-1|NA|TRBV6-6|NA
TGTGCCAGCACCCCTGTGGTTTCCTACAATGAGCAGTTCTTC
CASTPVVSYNEQFF
>TRBJ2-7|TRBD1|TRBV19|NA
TGTGCCAGTGGGACAGGGGGAGCCTACGAGCAGTACTTC
CASGTGGAYEQYF
>TRBJ2-2|NA|TRBV7-2|NA
TGTGCCAGCAGCTTTCTGGGGGACACCGGGGAGCTGTTTTTT
CASSFLGDTGELFF
>TRBJ2-1|NA|TRBV2|NA
TGTGCCAGCGCCCCCTCACCCGCCCACATCGTGCAGTTCTTC
CASAPSPAHIVQFF
>TRBJ1-1|TRBD1|TRBV18|NA
TGTGCCAGCTCACCCCTGGACAGGGAAAACACTGAAGCTTTCTTT
CASSPLDRENTEAFF
>TRBJ2-4|NA|TRBV5-4|NA
TGTGCCAGCAGCCAGGGTCTGGGAAACATTCAGTACTTC
CASSQGLGNIQYF
>TRBJ2-1|NA|TRBV14|NA
TGTGCCAGCAGCCAAGACTGGAGACAAAATGAGCAGTTCTTC
CASSQDWRQNEQFF
>TRBJ1-2|NA|TRBV11-2|NA
TGTGCCAGCAGCTACTCGACAGGATACTATGGCTACACCTTC
CASSYSTGYYGYTF
>TRBJ2-5|NA|TRBV6-6|NA
TGTGCCAGCAGTTATGGCCTGGCGGAGACCCAGTACTTC
CASSYGLAETQYF
>TRBJ2-1|TRBD2|TRBV4-1|NA
TGCGCCAGCAGCCCCCCTCCCGGGACTAGCGGGAACAATGAGCAGTTCTTC
CASSPPPGTSGNNEQFF
>TRBJ2-3|TRBD2|TRBV10-3|NA
TGTGCCATCAGTGAGCGGACTAGCGGCACAGATACGCAGTATTTT
CAISERTSGTDTQYF
>TRBJ2-7|NA|TRBV29-1|once
TGCAGCGTTGAAGACCTCGTCGGCTACGAGCAGTACTTC
CSVEDLVGYEQYF
>TRBJ2-7|NA|TRBV14|NA
TGTGCCAGCAGCCAAGATATGGAGCGTTACGAGCAGTACTTC
CASSQDMERYEQYF
>TRBJ2-1|TRBD2|TRBV19|NA
TGTGCCAGTAGTATATCGGGGGGAGAATACAATGAGCAGTTCTTC
CASSISGGEYNEQFF
>TRBJ1-2|NA|TRBV6-5|NA
TGTGCCAGCAGTTACTCGCTTGGGGCTAGGGTCTATGGCTACACCTTC
CASSYSLGARVYGYTF
>TRBJ2-1|TRBD2|TRBV9|NA
TGTGCCAGCAGCTCAACCCACCGGGGAGGGTACAATGAGCAGTTCTTC
CASSSTHRGGYNEQFF
>TRBJ2-3|NA|TRBV6-6|NA
TGTGCCAGCAGAGCAGATACGCAGTATTTT
CASRADTQYF
>TRBJ2-3|NA|TRBV6-6|NA
TGTGCCAGCACCAACGAGGAGTTCACAGATACGCAGTATTTT
CASTNEEFTDTQYF
>TRBJ2-7|TRBD2|TRBV7-9|NA
TGTGCCAGCAGCTTAAAATCTAGCGGCAAAGCCTACGAGCAGTACTTC
CASSLKSSGKAYEQYF
>TRBJ2-7|TRBD2|TRBV29-1|NA
TGCAGCGCAAAGCGGGGGATTAGCTCCTACGAGCAGTACTTC
CSAKRGISSYEQYF
>TRBJ2-2|TRBD2|TRBV28|NA
TGTGCCAGCAGTGGGGGACTAGCGTTCGGGGAGCTGTTTTTT
CASSGGLAFGELFF
>TRBJ2-5|TRBD1|TRBV19|NA
TGTGCCAGTAGAGGTAGGGGGCGTGAGACCCAGTACTTC
CASRGRGRETQYF
>TRBJ1-1|NA|TRBV19|NA
TGTGCCAGTAGGACCAACGACAACATGAACACTGAAGCTTTCTTT
CASRTNDNMNTEAFF
>TRBJ1-2|NA|TRBV6-5|once
TGTGCCACCAAACAGGGTACCTATGGCTACACCTTC
CATKQGTYGYTF
>TRBJ1-1|NA|TRBV9|once
TGTGCCAGCAGCGCACAGGGTTCTGCGACTGAAGCTTTCTTT
CASSAQGSATEAFF
>TRBJ1-3|TRBD1|TRBV6-4|NA
TGTGCCAGCAGTGGGACAGGGGGCGGAAACACCATATATTTT
CASSGTGGGNTIYF
>TRBJ2-5|TRBD2|TRBV5-1|NA
TGCGCCAGCAGCTTGGAAGCGGGAGGTTTTGCCGAGACCCAGTACTTC
CASSLEAGGFAETQYF
>TRBJ1-5|TRBD1|TRBV19|once
TGTGCCAGTAGTAATGCGGACAGGGTTAACAAGGGTAGCAATCAGCCCCAGCATTTT
CASSNADRVNKGSNQPQHF
>TRBJ2-7|NA|TRBV10-2|NA
TGCGCCAGCAGTACATTATACGAGCAGTACTTC
CASSTLYEQYF
>TRBJ1-1|NA|TRBV11-2|NA
TGTGCCAGCAGCTTAGACGGCAACACTGAAGCTTTCTTT
CASSLDGNTEAFF
>TRBJ1-4|NA|TRBV13|NA
TGTGCCAGCAGCTTACGGGACGGGAGTACGGAACTGTTTTTT
CASSLRDGSTELFF
>TRBJ1-6|NA|TRBV6-5|NA
TGTGCCAGCAGTCCTGAGAATAATTCACCCCTCCACTTT
CASSPENNSPLHF
>TRBJ1-4|TRBD1|TRBV4-1|few
TGCGCCAGCAGCAACCCCGGGACAGGGGTTCGGGATGAAAAACTGTTTTTT
CASSNPGTGVRDEKLFF